This T cell receptor (beta chain) was identified in a study of T cells after yellow fever vaccination. TCR cDNA was made by 5'RACE template switching, adding a universal primer site and UMIs. TCRdb used MiXCR to reprocess the 5' RACE reads, holding one entry per CDR3 protein. The sample has about 500,000 distinct CDR3 sequences; about 15% are singletons. The sequence derives from a man younger than 35 who received the YFV17D yellow fever vaccine. The sequencing here drew on PBMCs, taken 5 to 6 days after the first yellow fever vaccination.

The CDR3 DNA sequence: TGTGCCAGCTCACCCGATGTGGGGGGCTTCCAAGAGACCCAGTACTTC. It specifies CASSPDVGGFQETQYF. This chain connects TRBV18 to TRBJ2-5; TRBD1 or TRBD2 may be the D gene (6 bases each). This CDR3 region has 16 residues. V was pared by 3 bases and J by 1 base, with 15 bases between. The germline gives CDR1 KGHSH, CDR2 LQKENI. The full variable domain, in which reference TRBV18 and TRBJ2-5 provide the parts outside the CDR3, is NAGVMQNPRHLVRRRGQEARLRCSPMKGHSHVYWYRQLPEEGLKFMVYLQKENIIDESGMPKERFSAEFPKEGPSILRIQQVVRGDSAAYFCASSPDVGGFQETQYFGPGTRLLVL.